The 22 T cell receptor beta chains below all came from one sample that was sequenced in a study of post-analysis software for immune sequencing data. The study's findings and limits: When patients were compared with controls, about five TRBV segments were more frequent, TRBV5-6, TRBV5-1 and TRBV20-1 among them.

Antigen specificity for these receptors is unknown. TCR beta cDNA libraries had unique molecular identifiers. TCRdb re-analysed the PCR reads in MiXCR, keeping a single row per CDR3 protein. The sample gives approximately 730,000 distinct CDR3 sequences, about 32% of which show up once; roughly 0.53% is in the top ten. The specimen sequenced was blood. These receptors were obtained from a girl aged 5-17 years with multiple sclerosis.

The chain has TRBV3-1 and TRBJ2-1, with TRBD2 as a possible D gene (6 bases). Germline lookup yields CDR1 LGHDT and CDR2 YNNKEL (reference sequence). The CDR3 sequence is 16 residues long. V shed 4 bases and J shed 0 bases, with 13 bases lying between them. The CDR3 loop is CASSLYPGASYNEQFF. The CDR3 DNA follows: TGTGCCAGCAGCCTCTATCCGGGAGCCTCCTACAATGAGCAGTTCTTC.

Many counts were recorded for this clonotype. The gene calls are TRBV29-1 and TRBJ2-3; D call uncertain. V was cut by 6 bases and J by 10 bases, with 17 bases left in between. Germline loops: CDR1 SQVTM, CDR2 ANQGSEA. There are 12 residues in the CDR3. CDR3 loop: CSVGLERRAQYF. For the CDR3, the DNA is TGCAGCGTGGGTCTTGAACGAAGGGCGCAGTATTTT.

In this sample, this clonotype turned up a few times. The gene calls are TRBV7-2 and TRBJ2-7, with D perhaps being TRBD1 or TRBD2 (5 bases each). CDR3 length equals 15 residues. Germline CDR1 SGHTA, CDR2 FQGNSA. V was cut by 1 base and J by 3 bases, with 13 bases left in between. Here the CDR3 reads CASSLDRGSYYEQYF. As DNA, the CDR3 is TGTGCCAGCAGCTTAGATCGGGGCAGCTACTACGAGCAGTACTTC.

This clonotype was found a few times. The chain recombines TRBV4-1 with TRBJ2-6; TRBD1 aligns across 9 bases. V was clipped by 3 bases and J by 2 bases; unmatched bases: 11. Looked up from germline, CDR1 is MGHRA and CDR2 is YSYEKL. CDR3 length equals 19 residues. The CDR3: CASSQGIQGQGPGANVLTF. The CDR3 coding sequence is TGCGCCAGCAGCCAGGGAATCCAGGGACAGGGTCCTGGGGCCAACGTCCTGACTTTC.

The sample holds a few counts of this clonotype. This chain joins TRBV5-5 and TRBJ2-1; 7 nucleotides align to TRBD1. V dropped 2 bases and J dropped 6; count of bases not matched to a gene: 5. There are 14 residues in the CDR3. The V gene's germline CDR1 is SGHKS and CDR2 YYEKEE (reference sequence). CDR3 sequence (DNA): TGTGCCAGCAGCTTCGACTACAGGGGCAATGAGCAGTTCTTC. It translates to CASSFDYRGNEQFF.

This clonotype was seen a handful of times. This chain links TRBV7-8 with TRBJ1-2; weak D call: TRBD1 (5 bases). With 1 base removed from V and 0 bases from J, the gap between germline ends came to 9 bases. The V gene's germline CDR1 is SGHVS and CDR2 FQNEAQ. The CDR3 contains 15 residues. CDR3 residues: CASSLGTRTNYGYTF. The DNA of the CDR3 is TGTGCCAGCAGCTTAGGGACACGAACTAACTATGGCTACACCTTC.

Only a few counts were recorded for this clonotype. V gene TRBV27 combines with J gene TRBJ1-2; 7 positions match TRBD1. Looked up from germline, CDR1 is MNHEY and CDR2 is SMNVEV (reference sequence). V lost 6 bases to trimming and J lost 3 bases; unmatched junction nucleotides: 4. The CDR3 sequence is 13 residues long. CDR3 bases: TGTGCCAGCAGCGCGGGACAGTACTATGGCTACACCTTC. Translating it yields CASSAGQYYGYTF.

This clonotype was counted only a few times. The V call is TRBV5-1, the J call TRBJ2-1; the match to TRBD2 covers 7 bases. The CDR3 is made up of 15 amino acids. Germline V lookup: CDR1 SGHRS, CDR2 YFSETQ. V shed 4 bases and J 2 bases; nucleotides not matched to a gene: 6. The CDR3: CASSGTGTTYNEQFF. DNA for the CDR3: TGCGCCAGCAGCGGAACCGGGACTACCTACAATGAGCAGTTCTTC.

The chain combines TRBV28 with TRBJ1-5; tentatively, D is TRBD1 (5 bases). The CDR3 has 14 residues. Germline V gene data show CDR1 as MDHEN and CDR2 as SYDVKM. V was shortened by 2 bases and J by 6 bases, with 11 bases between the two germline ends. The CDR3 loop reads CASSLVGGVQPQHF. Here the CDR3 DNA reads TGTGCCAGCAGTTTAGTCGGGGGAGTTCAGCCCCAGCATTTT.

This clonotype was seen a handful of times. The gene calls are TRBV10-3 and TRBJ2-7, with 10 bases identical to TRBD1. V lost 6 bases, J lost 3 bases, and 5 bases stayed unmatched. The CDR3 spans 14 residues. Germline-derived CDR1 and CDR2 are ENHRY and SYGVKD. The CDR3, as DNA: TGTGCCATCAGGGCCGGGACAGGGGTCTACGAGCAGTACTTC. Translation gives CAIRAGTGVYEQYF.

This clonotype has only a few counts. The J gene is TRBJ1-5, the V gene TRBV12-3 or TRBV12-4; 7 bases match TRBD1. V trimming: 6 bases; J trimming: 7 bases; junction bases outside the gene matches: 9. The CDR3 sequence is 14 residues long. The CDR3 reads CASSNDRVGQPQHF. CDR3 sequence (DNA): TGTGCCAGCAGCAATGACAGGGTTGGACAGCCCCAGCATTTT.

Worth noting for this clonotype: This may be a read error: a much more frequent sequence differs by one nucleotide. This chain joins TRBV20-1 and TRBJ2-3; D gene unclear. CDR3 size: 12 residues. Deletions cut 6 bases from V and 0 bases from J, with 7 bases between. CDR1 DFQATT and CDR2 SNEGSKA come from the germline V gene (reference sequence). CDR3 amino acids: CSAETSTDTQYF. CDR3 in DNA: TGCAGTGCCGAGACCAGCACAGATACGCAGTATTTT.

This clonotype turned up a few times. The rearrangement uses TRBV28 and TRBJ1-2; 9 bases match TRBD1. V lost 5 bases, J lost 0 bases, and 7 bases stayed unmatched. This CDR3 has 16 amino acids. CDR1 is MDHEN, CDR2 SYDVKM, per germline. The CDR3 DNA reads TGTGCCAGCAGTGAGCCGGGACAGGGAACTAACTATGGCTACACCTTC. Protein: CASSEPGQGTNYGYTF.

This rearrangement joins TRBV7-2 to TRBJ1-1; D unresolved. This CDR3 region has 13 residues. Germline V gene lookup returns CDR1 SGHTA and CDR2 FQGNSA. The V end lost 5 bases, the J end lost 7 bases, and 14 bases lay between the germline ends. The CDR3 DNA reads TGTGCCAGCAGCCCAAGGGTCCGGGGTGAAGCTTTCTTT. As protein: CASSPRVRGEAFF.

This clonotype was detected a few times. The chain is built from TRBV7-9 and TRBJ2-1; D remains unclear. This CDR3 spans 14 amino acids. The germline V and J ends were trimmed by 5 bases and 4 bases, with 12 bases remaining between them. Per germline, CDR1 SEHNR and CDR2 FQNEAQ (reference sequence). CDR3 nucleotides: TGTGCCAGCAGCGTGGGTTTAGAGTACAATGAGCAGTTCTTC. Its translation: CASSVGLEYNEQFF.

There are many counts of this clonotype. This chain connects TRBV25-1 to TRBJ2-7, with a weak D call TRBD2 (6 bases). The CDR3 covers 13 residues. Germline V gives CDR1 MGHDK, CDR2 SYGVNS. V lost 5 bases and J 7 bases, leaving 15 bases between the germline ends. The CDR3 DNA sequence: TGTGCCAGCAGTCCCCCCGGGGGTAGAGAGCAGTACTTC. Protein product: CASSPPGGREQYF.

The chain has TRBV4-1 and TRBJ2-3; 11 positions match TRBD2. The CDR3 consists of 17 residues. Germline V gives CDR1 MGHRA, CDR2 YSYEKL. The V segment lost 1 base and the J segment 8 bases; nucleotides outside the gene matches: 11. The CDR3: CASSQASSGGVWITQYF. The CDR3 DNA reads TGCGCCAGCAGCCAAGCTAGTAGCGGGGGGGTGTGGATTACGCAGTATTTT.

The CDR3 spells CASSFNGQMNTEAFF. The DNA of the CDR3 is TGTGCCAGCAGTTTTAATGGCCAGATGAACACTGAAGCTTTCTTT. The chain joins TRBV12-3 or TRBV12-4 to TRBJ1-1; D unclear. The length of the CDR3 is 15 residues. V was cut by 3 bases and J by 0 bases, with 11 bases left in between.

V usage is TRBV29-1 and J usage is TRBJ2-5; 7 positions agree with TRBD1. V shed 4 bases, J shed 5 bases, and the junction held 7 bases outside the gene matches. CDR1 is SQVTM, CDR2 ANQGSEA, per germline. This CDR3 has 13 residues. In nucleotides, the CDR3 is TGCAGCGTTGCCAGGGGGAGAGCCGAGACCCAGTACTTC. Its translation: CSVARGRAETQYF.

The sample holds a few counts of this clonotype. CDR3 in DNA: TGTGCCAGCAGCCCCGGGGAGGTCAACCAAGAGATCCAGTACTTC. Protein: CASSPGEVNQEIQYF. The rearrangement uses TRBV7-9 and TRBJ2-7, with a possible D match to TRBD2 (6 bases). This CDR3 is built from 15 residues. Germline V gene lookup returns CDR1 SEHNR and CDR2 FQNEAQ (reference sequence). The V and J ends lost 5 bases and 10 bases respectively, with 24 bases between them.

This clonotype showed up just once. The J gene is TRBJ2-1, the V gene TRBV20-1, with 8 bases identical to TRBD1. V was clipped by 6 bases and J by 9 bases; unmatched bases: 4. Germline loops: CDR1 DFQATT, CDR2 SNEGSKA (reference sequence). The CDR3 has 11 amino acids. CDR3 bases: TGCAGTGCAGACAGGGGAAGTGAGCAGTTCTTC. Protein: CSADRGSEQFF.

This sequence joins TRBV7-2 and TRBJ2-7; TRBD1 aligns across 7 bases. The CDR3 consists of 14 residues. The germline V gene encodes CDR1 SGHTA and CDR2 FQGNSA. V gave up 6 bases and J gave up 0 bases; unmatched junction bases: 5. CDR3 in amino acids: CASSGQVSSYEQYF. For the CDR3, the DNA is TGTGCCAGCAGTGGACAGGTTAGCTCCTACGAGCAGTACTTC.